This TCR beta chain comes out of a study of T cell responses to AZD1222 COVID-19 vaccine. Study-level results: Vaccination with two AZD1222 doses was followed by a rise in Spike-specific TCR breadth and depth. Just a handful of AZD1222 recipients tested seropositive at baseline.

The germline V gene has CDR1 SGHVS and CDR2 FNYEAQ. This CDR3 region has 16 residues. The V gene end was trimmed by 1 base and the J gene end by 5 bases; junction bases not matched to a gene: 6. Remarks on this clone: The antigen is unknown.

Assay: immunoSEQ multiplex PCR; the TCRdb copy retains only in-frame clones and omits some. The sample holds some 90,000 clones; over 80% are singletons and the top ten take around 17%. The genes are TRBV7-6 and TRBJ2-1; 9 positions match TRBD2. This material consisted of peripheral blood, taken on day 0 of AZD1222 vaccination. This receptor was identified in an adult in good health. CDR3 sequence reads: CASSLVASGNHNEQFF. The CDR3 DNA follows: TGTGCCAGCAGCTTAGTCGCTAGCGGGAACCACAATGAGCAGTTCTTC.